This entry lists 2 T cell receptor beta chains sequenced from one sample in a study of T cells in women clearing cervical HPV infection. The repertoire was sequenced with immunoSEQ multiplex PCR; TCRdb's copy has only in-frame clones and lacks some. Its clone listing holds more than 30,000 clones. Material: blood buffy coat. These TCRs come from a woman between 18 and 75 years old with a cervical HPV16 infection that either progressed to CIN3+ or cleared (not recorded which).

On this clone itself: With the read ending 3 residues before the CDR3 end, the germline J gene is used to fill in that end. The chain joins TRBV9 to TRBJ2-5; TRBD1 matches at 10 bases. The CDR3 extends over 14 amino acids. The germline V gene has CDR1 SGDLS and CDR2 YYNGEE. V dropped 2 bases and J dropped 4; count of bases not matched to a gene: 2. The CDR3 loop reads CASSVDRGRETQYF. The covered CDR3 bases are TGTGCCAGCAGCGTTGACAGGGGGCGAGAGACC. Using reference TRBV9 and TRBJ2-5 for the parts outside the CDR3, the full variable domain is DSGVTQTPKHLITATGQRVTLRCSPRSGDLSVYWYQQSLDQGLQFLIQYYNGEERAKGNILERFSAQQFPDLHSELNLSSLELGDSALYFCASSVDRGRETQYFGPGTRLLVL.

For this clone: One end of the junction fails to match germline, which may point to a read error. The CDR3 goes on 3 residues after the read ends, and that part is filled in from the germline J gene. The chain has TRBV4-2 and TRBJ1-2; weak D call: TRBD1 (5 bases). Per germline, CDR1 LGHNA and CDR2 YNFKEQ. The CDR3 loop spans 15 amino acids. Partial CDR3 DNA: TGCGCCAGCAGCCAAGATCGCCAGGGAGGTGTCGGC. This codes for CASSQDRQGGVG. The full-length CDR3 reads as CASSQDRQGGVGYTF.